Listed below are T cell receptor beta chains from one sample, sequenced in a study of human T cells and chemical hapten exposure. From the RACE reads, TCRdb called clonotypes with MiXCR, one entry per CDR3 protein. The sample lists about 110,000 distinct CDR3 sequences, nearly 35% occurring once. The sequences come from whole blood, collected in connection with sensitization to the hapten diphenylcyclopropenone (DPC). All receptors derive from a man in his forties or fifties with alopecia areata. Some clones in this sample may be carry-over from other donors' samples. Each CDR3 is given with its conserved first and last residue. Each record gives: clone size, V gene, D gene, CDR3 length, J gene, CDR3 protein, CDR3 DNA. A D gene is named only where the DNA matches it firmly. Size values are once, few and many counts, or a class for expanded clones, and some rows have none.

abundance: .
v_gene: TRBV10-3
d_gene: TRBD2
len: 17
j_gene: TRBJ2-1
CDR3aa: CAISGPGLEKSYNEQFF
CDR3nt: TGTGCCATCAGTGGACCGGGACTAGAGAAGAGCTACAATGAGCAGTTCTTC

abundance: few
v_gene: TRBV28
d_gene: .
len: 12
j_gene: TRBJ2-2
CDR3aa: CASSLITGELFF
CDR3nt: TGTGCCAGCAGTTTAATCACCGGGGAGCTGTTTTTT

abundance: few
v_gene: TRBV29-1
d_gene: .
len: 13
j_gene: TRBJ2-1
CDR3aa: CSVNRRGEGEQFF
CDR3nt: TGCAGCGTCAACCGCCGGGGTGAGGGTGAGCAGTTCTTC

abundance: .
v_gene: TRBV5-5
d_gene: .
len: 15
j_gene: TRBJ1-3
CDR3aa: CASSTDTYSGNTIYF
CDR3nt: TGTGCCAGCAGCACCGACACATACTCTGGAAACACCATATATTTT

abundance: .
v_gene: TRBV20-1
d_gene: TRBD2
len: 16
j_gene: TRBJ2-3
CDR3aa: CSATSLAGVGVDTQYF
CDR3nt: TGCAGTGCTACCAGCTTAGCGGGAGTGGGGGTAGATACGCAGTATTTT

abundance: .
v_gene: TRBV7-2
d_gene: .
len: 12
j_gene: TRBJ1-2
CDR3aa: CASSRLDYGYTF
CDR3nt: TGTGCCAGCAGCCGTCTTGACTATGGCTACACCTTC

abundance: few
v_gene: TRBV4-3
d_gene: .
len: 14
j_gene: TRBJ1-6
CDR3aa: CASRAGTRGSPLHF
CDR3nt: TGCGCCAGCAGGGCGGGGACCAGGGGTTCACCCCTCCACTTT

abundance: few
v_gene: TRBV29-1
d_gene: TRBD2
len: 16
j_gene: TRBJ2-7
CDR3aa: CSVETGTSGSAYEQYF
CDR3nt: TGCAGCGTTGAAACCGGGACTAGCGGGAGTGCGTACGAGCAGTACTTC

abundance: few
v_gene: TRBV10-3
d_gene: TRBD2
len: 16
j_gene: TRBJ2-3
CDR3aa: CAISESAGGPSDTQYF
CDR3nt: TGTGCCATCAGTGAGTCCGCGGGAGGGCCATCAGATACGCAGTATTTT

abundance: .
v_gene: TRBV7-9
d_gene: TRBD2
len: 13
j_gene: TRBJ2-3
CDR3aa: CASKTSATDTQYF
CDR3nt: TGTGCCAGCAAGACTAGCGCCACAGATACGCAGTATTTT

abundance: .
v_gene: TRBV7-2
d_gene: TRBD2
len: 15
j_gene: TRBJ2-3
CDR3aa: CASSLPAGGTDTQYF
CDR3nt: TGTGCCAGCAGCCTTCCAGCGGGAGGCACAGATACGCAGTATTTT

abundance: few
v_gene: TRBV20-1
d_gene: .
len: 15
j_gene: TRBJ1-6
CDR3aa: CSASPAGFLESPLHF
CDR3nt: TGCAGTGCTAGTCCCGCAGGGTTTCTAGAGTCACCCCTCCACTTT

abundance: few
v_gene: TRBV20-1
d_gene: TRBD2
len: 15
j_gene: TRBJ2-5
CDR3aa: CSARDRLAGRETQYF
CDR3nt: TGCAGTGCTAGAGATCGGCTAGCGGGCAGAGAGACCCAGTACTTC

abundance: .
v_gene: TRBV29-1
d_gene: .
len: 14
j_gene: TRBJ1-3
CDR3aa: CSVDLTNSGNTIYF
CDR3nt: TGCAGCGTTGACCTGACAAACTCTGGAAACACCATATATTTT

abundance: few
v_gene: TRBV12-3/TRBV12-4
d_gene: TRBD1
len: 16
j_gene: TRBJ1-5
CDR3aa: CASSGQTGGGNQPQHF
CDR3nt: TGTGCCAGCAGTGGACAAACAGGGGGAGGCAATCAGCCCCAGCATTTT

abundance: .
v_gene: TRBV6-5
d_gene: TRBD2
len: 17
j_gene: TRBJ2-7
CDR3aa: CASSYSPPEGGAYEQYF
CDR3nt: TGTGCCAGCAGTTACTCGCCCCCGGAGGGAGGGGCCTACGAGCAGTACTTC

abundance: few
v_gene: TRBV12-3/TRBV12-4
d_gene: .
len: 13
j_gene: TRBJ2-5
CDR3aa: CASSLGGTETQYF
CDR3nt: TGTGCCAGCAGTTTAGGAGGGACCGAGACCCAGTACTTC